These 21 T cell receptor beta chains were all obtained from the same sample, sequenced in a study of blood T cell repertoires in COVID-19. Clones were sequenced by immunoSEQ multiplex PCR, and TCRdb holds only the in-frame ones, with some missing. The profile shows about 240,000 clones, around 85% of them singletons. The sequenced sample was PBMCs or T cells enriched from blood (not recorded which). The receptors were gathered from a woman aged 40 to 50 with acute COVID-19.

The rearrangement joins TRBV7-6 to TRBJ2-7; no firm D call. The CDR3 is 13 residues long. Trimming removed 2 bases from V and 4 bases from J, with 9 bases in between. From germline, CDR1 is SGHVS and CDR2 FNYEAQ. CDR3 DNA sequence: TGTGCCAGCAGCTTAATAGGCGGATACGAGCAGTACTTC. Translating gives CASSLIGGYEQYF.

This sequence joins TRBV2 and TRBJ2-7; 7 bases are a match to TRBD1. In germline, CDR1 is SNHLY, CDR2 FYNNEI. The V segment lost 6 bases and the J segment 6 bases; nucleotides outside the gene matches: 11. The CDR3 is 14 residues long. CDR3 region: CASSAGQVGGEQYF. CDR3 nucleotides: TGTGCCAGCAGCGCTGGACAGGTAGGAGGCGAGCAGTACTTC.

This chain uses TRBV11-2 with TRBJ1-1, with D uncertain. CDR1 and CDR2 from the germline V gene are SGHAT and FQNNGV. The CDR3 is made up of 14 amino acids. Trimming removed 7 bases from V and 2 bases from J, with 14 bases in between. This CDR3 reads CASKLSGSNTEAFF. The CDR3 nucleotides are TGTGCCAGCAAACTCTCAGGTTCCAACACTGAAGCTTTCTTT.

The genes are TRBV11-3 and TRBJ1-4, with D maybe TRBD1 (6 bases). The germline V gene encodes CDR1 SGHNT and CDR2 YENEEA. The CDR3 length is 14 residues. Trimming pared 4 bases from V and 6 bases from J, leaving 12 bases between. CDR3 region: CASSSLGGDEKLFF. As DNA, the CDR3 is TGTGCCAGCAGCTCCCTAGGGGGTGATGAAAAACTGTTTTTT.

The chain links TRBV5-4 to TRBJ2-3; D unresolved. Looked up from germline, CDR1 is SGHNT and CDR2 is YYREEE (reference sequence). Trimming pared 1 base from V and 3 bases from J, leaving 12 bases between. The CDR3 runs to 15 residues. CDR3 residues: CASSLPNFSTDTQYF. The CDR3 region has the DNA TGTGCCAGCAGCTTGCCGAACTTCTCAACAGATACGCAGTATTTT.

V is TRBV19 and J is TRBJ1-2; 7 bases fit TRBD1. The trim removed 2 bases at V and 8 bases at J, leaving 17 bases unmatched. The CDR3 has 17 residues. Germline V lookup: CDR1 LNHDA, CDR2 SQIVND (reference sequence). CDR3 DNA sequence: TGTGCCAGTAGTATATCGGTCAGGGGGACCATCGGACGGGGCTACACCTTC. It specifies CASSISVRGTIGRGYTF.

The chain carries TRBV3-1 (or the pseudogene TRBV3-2) and TRBJ2-7; weak D call: TRBD2 (5 bases). Germline V CDR1 and CDR2: LGHDT, YNNKEL (reference sequence). The CDR3 length is 14 residues. V lost 4 bases and J 0 bases, leaving 10 bases between the germline ends. The CDR3 here is CASSPHGDSYEQYF. DNA of the CDR3: TGTGCCAGCAGCCCCCACGGGGACTCCTACGAGCAGTACTTC.

In nucleotides, the CDR3 is TGTGCCAGCAGCAAGTCGTACGGGACAGGGTCGGGAAACGAGCAGTACTTC. It is translated as CASSKSYGTGSGNEQYF. The J gene is TRBJ2-7, the V gene TRBV21-1; the table's TRBD1 call for D was not verified on the DNA. TRBV21-1 is a pseudogene locus. The CDR3 has 17 amino acids.

The chain couples TRBV23-1 to TRBJ2-1, with 7 bases lining up with TRBD2. TRBV23-1 is an ORF, and what it does is uncertain. With 0 bases clipped from V and 12 bases from J, the junction kept 20 bases outside the gene matches. The CDR3 is made up of 18 amino acids. CDR3 sequence reads: CASSQSILGGSKPRGQFF. The CDR3 DNA reads TGCGCCAGCAGTCAATCGATTTTGGGAGGGAGTAAGCCCCGAGGGCAGTTCTTC.

The chain couples TRBV21-1 to TRBJ2-7; the table assigns TRBD2, which was not confirmed against the DNA. TRBV21-1 is shown as a pseudogene. The CDR3 is 14 amino acids. CDR3 DNA sequence: TGTGCCAGCAGACTAGCGGGAGTGTCCTACGAGCAGTACTTC. It is translated as CASRLAGVSYEQYF.

V usage is TRBV7-8 and J usage is TRBJ2-7; D is uncertain. This CDR3 comprises 13 residues. Germline CDR1 is SGHVS and CDR2 is FQNEAQ. The V end lost 1 base, the J end lost 3 bases, and 7 bases lay between the germline ends. The CDR3 reads CASSLVQDYEQYF. The DNA for the CDR3 is TGTGCCAGCAGCTTAGTCCAGGACTACGAGCAGTACTTC.

The chain joins TRBV19 to TRBJ1-2, with TRBD1 matching over 8 bases. V lost 5 bases and J lost 4; bases outside the gene matches: 9. Looked up from germline, CDR1 is LNHDA and CDR2 is SQIVND (reference sequence). The CDR3 runs 15 residues. CDR3 DNA sequence: TGTGCCAGTAGTGCTCAGGGGGCGGAGGTCTATGGCTACACCTTC. Protein sequence: CASSAQGAEVYGYTF.

A single count supports this clone. This chain links TRBV5-4 with TRBJ2-2, with D possibly TRBD1 on 5 matching bases. In germline, CDR1 is SGHNT, CDR2 YYREEE (reference sequence). V lost 0 bases and J 5 bases, leaving 11 bases between the germline ends. The CDR3 sequence is 15 residues long. The CDR3 loop reads CASSLEGVRTGELFF. The CDR3 DNA reads as TGTGCCAGCAGCTTGGAAGGGGTGAGGACCGGGGAGCTGTTTTTT. Together with reference TRBV5-4 and TRBJ2-2, the CDR3 gives the full variable domain: ETGVTQSPTHLIKTRGQQVTLRCSSQSGHNTVSWYQQALGQGPQFIFQYYREEENGRGNFPPRFSGLQFPNYSSELNVNALELDDSALYLCASSLEGVRTGELFFGEGSRLTVL.

In nucleotides, the CDR3 is TGTGCCACCAGCAGAGATCGAGGGCTGGGGAATTCACCCCTCCACTTT. It yields the protein CATSRDRGLGNSPLHF. The chain couples TRBV15 to TRBJ1-6, with unresolved D. Looked up from germline, CDR1 is LNHNV and CDR2 is YYDKDF (reference sequence). This CDR3 region has 16 residues. Deletions cut 0 bases from V and 7 bases from J, with 13 bases between. Variable domain in full (rest from reference TRBV15 and TRBJ1-6): DAMVIQNPRYQVTQFGKPVTLSCSQTLNHNVMYWYQQKSSQAPKLLFHYYDKDFNNEADTPDNFQSRRPNTSFCFLDIRSPGLGDTAMYLCATSRDRGLGNSPLHFGNGTRLTVT.

The rearrangement links TRBV18 to TRBJ2-4; possibly TRBD1 for D (7 bases). The V end lost 0 bases, the J end lost 6 bases, and 12 bases lay between the germline ends. CDR1 is KGHSH, CDR2 LQKENI, per germline. The CDR3 is 15 residues long. In DNA form, the CDR3 reads TGTGCCAGCTCACCACCGGTTCAGGGGGGAAACATTCAGTACTTC. Translated: CASSPPVQGGNIQYF.

This clone was seen only once. This rearrangement joins TRBV19 to TRBJ2-1; D not resolved. Trimming left V 0 bases short and J 3 bases short, with 6 bases between. The CDR3 runs 14 residues. The germline CDR1 and CDR2 sequences are LNHDA and SQIVND (reference sequence). CDR3 sequence reads: CASSIDLGYNEQFF. The CDR3, as DNA: TGTGCCAGTAGTATAGATCTAGGCTACAATGAGCAGTTCTTC.

The chain recombines TRBV5-1 with TRBJ1-2; D call uncertain. The CDR3 consists of 14 residues. V lost 0 bases to trimming and J lost 5 bases, with 11 bases between them. Looked up from germline, CDR1 is SGHRS and CDR2 is YFSETQ. CDR3 bases: TGCGCCAGCAGCTTGGATGGCAGAGGATATGGCTACACCTTC. Translated: CASSLDGRGYGYTF. The full variable domain, rest sourced from reference TRBV5-1 and TRBJ1-2, is KAGVTQTPRYLIKTRGQQVTLSCSPISGHRSVSWYQQTPGQGLQFLFEYFSETQRNKGNFPGRFSGRQFSNSRSEMNVSTLELGDSALYLCASSLDGRGYGYTFGSGTRLTVV.

The J gene is TRBJ2-3, the V gene TRBV5-1; TRBD1 matches at 10 bases. CDR1 is SGHRS and CDR2 is YFSETQ in the germline V gene. The CDR3 extends over 16 amino acids. V shed 4 bases, J shed 5 bases, and the junction held 10 bases outside the gene matches. The CDR3 bases are TGCGCCAGCAGCCCGGTCTTGGACAGGGGGTTAGATACGCAGTATTTT. It translates to CASSPVLDRGLDTQYF.

The genes are TRBV10-2 and TRBJ2-3; 12 nucleotides line up with TRBD2. CDR3 length: 15 residues. J lost 4 bases, V lost 7 bases, and 6 bases had no gene match. CDR1 and CDR2 from the germline V gene are WSHSY and SAAADI. This CDR3 reads CASNPGLAGPDTQYF. The DNA of the CDR3 is TGCGCCAGCAATCCGGGACTAGCGGGCCCAGATACGCAGTATTTT.

This sequence joins TRBV6-5 and TRBJ1-2; D is unclear. This CDR3 contains 13 residues. Germline-derived CDR1 and CDR2 are MNHEY and SVGAGI. V dropped 2 bases and J dropped 0 bases, with 4 bases sitting between them. This CDR3 is CASSYSTNYGYTF. The CDR3 DNA is TGTGCCAGCAGTTACAGCACTAACTATGGCTACACCTTC.

V is TRBV7-3 and J is TRBJ2-3; the match to TRBD2 covers 8 bases. V trimming: 5 bases; J trimming: 3 bases; junction bases outside the gene matches: 10. Germline CDR1 reads SGHTA; CDR2 reads FQGTGA. CDR3 length: 16 residues. DNA for the CDR3: TGTGCCAGCAGCCCCACTAGCGGCGGAGGGACAGATACGCAGTATTTT. Encoded protein: CASSPTSGGGTDTQYF.